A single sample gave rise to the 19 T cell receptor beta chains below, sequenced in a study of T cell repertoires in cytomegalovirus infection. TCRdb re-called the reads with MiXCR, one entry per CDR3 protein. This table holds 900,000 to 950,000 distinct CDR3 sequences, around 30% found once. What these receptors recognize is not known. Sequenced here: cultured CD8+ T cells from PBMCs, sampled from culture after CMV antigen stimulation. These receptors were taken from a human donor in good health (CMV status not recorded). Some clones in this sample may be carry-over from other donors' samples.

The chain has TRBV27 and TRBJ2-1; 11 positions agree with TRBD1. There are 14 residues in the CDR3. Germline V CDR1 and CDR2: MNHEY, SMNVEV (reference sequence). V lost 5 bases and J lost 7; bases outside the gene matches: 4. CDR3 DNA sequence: TGTGCCAGCAGTGCCCGGGACAGGGGGAATGAGCAGTTCTTC. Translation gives CASSARDRGNEQFF.

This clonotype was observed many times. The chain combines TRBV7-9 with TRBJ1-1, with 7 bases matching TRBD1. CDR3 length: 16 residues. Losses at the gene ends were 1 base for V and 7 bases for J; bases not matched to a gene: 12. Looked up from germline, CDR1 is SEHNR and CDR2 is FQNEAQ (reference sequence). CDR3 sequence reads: CASSLVPTGMGLEAFF. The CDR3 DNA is TGTGCCAGCAGCTTAGTCCCGACAGGGATGGGCCTTGAAGCTTTCTTT.

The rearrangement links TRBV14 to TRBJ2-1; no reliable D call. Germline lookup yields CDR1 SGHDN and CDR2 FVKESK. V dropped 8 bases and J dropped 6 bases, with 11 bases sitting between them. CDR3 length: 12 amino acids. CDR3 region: CASSTVSNEQFF. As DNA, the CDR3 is TGTGCCAGCTCTACAGTGTCCAATGAGCAGTTCTTC. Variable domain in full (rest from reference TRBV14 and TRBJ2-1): EAGVTQFPSHSVIEKGQTVTLRCDPISGHDNLYWYRRVMGKEIKFLLHFVKESKQDESGMPNNRFLAERTGGTYSTLKVQPAELEDSGVYFCASSTVSNEQFFGPGTRLTVL.

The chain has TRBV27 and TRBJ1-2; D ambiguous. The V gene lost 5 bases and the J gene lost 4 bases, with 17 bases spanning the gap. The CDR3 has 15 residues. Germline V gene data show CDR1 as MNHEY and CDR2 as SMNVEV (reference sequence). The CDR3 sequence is CASSPRGSGGYGYTF. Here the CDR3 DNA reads TGTGCCAGCAGTCCCCGGGGTTCAGGAGGCTATGGCTACACCTTC.

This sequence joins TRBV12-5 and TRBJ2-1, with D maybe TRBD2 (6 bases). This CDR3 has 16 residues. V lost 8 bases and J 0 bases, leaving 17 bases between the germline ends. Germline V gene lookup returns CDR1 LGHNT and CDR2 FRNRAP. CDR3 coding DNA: TGTGCTAGTTGCTTCTCTGCGGGGAGCTCCTACAATGAGCAGTTCTTC. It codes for CASCFSAGSSYNEQFF.

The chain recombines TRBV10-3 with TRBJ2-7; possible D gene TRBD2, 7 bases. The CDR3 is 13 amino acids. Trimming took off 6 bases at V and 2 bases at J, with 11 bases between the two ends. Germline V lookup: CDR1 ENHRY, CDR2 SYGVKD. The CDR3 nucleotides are TGTGCCATCAGGGGGGGGGCTCCCTACGAGCAGTACTTC. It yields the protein CAIRGGAPYEQYF.

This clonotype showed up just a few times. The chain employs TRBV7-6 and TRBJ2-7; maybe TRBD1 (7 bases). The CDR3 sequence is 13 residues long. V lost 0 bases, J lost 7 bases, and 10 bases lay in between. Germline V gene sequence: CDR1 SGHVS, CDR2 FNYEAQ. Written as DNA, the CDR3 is TGTGCCAGCAGCTTAGCGACAGGGAGGGAGCAGTACTTC. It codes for CASSLATGREQYF.

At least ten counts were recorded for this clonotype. The CDR3 DNA reads as TGTGCCAGCAGCGGAGGACTAGCGGGGATTGAGCAGTTCTTC. Its translation is CASSGGLAGIEQFF. The V and J genes are TRBV7-6 and TRBJ2-1; 12 bases agree with TRBD2. Germline assignment: CDR1 SGHVS and CDR2 FNYEAQ. The trim removed 5 bases at V and 9 bases at J, leaving 5 bases unmatched. This CDR3 region has 14 residues.

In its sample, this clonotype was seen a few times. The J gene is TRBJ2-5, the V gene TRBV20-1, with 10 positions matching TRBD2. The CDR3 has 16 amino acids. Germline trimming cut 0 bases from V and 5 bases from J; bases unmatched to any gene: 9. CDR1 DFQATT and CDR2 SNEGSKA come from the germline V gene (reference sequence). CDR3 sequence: CSARDYLAGAPETQYF. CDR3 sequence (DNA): TGCAGTGCTAGAGATTATCTAGCGGGGGCCCCGGAGACCCAGTACTTC.

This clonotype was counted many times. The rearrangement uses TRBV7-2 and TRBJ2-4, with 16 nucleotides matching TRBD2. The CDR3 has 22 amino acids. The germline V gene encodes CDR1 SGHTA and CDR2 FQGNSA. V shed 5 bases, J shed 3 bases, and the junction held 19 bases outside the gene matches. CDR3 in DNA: TGTGCCAGCAGCAGGGGACTAGCGGGGGGGCCTCCCTGGCGAATAGTCAAAAACATTCAGTACTTC. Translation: CASSRGLAGGPPWRIVKNIQYF.

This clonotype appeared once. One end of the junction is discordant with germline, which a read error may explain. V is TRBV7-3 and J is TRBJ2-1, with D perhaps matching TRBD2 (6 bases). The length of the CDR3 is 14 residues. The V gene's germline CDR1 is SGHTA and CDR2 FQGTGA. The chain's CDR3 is CASTAGTGNNKQFF. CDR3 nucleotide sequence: TGTGCCAGCACTGCCGGGACTGGAAACAATAAGCAGTTCTTC. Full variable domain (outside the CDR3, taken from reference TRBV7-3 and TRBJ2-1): GAGVSQTPSNKVTEKGKYVELRCDPISGHTALYWYRQSLGQGPEFLIYFQGTGAADDSGLPNDRFFAVRPEGSVSTLKIQRTERGDSAVYLCASTAGTGNNKQFFGPGTRLTVL.

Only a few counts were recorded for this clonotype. Here the CDR3 reads CASSQQRGAYEQYV. CDR3 DNA: TGTGCCAGCAGCCAACAAAGGGGGGCCTACGAGCAGTACGTC. V usage is TRBV11-2 and J usage is TRBJ2-7; D tentatively fits TRBD1 or TRBD2 (6 bases each). Germline-derived CDR1 and CDR2 are SGHAT and FQNNGV. The CDR3 spans 14 residues. V dropped 5 bases and J dropped 2 bases, with 13 bases sitting between them.

Written as DNA, the CDR3 is TGTGCCAGCAGTTTAGGCCCGGTCGGACAGCACAATCAGCCCCAGCATTTT. Protein sequence: CASSLGPVGQHNQPQHF. This chain connects TRBV12-3 or TRBV12-4 to TRBJ1-5, with D possibly being TRBD1 (6 bases). With 1 base removed from V and 3 bases from J, the gap between germline ends came to 16 bases. The CDR3 length is 17 residues.

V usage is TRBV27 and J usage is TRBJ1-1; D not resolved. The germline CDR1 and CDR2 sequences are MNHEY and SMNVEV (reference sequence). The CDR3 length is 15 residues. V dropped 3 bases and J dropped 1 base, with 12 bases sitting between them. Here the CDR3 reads CASSFRLGWNTEAFF. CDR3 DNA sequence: TGTGCCAGCAGTTTCCGGCTGGGTTGGAACACTGAAGCTTTCTTT.

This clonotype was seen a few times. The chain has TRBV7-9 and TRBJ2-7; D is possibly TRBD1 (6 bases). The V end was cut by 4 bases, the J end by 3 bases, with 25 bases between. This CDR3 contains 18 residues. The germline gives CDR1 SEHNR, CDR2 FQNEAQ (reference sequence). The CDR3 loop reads CASSSPTLHRAGVYEQYV. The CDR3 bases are TGTGCCAGCAGCTCACCGACCCTGCATCGGGCAGGGGTCTACGAGCAGTACGTC.

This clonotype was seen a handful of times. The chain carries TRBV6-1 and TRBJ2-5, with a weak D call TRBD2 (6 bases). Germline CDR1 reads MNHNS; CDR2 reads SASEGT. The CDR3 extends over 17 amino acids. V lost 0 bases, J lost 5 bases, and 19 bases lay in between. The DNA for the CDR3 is TGTGCCAGCAGTGAAGCGCTTCGGGGACTGACGGCGGAGACCCAGTACTTC. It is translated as CASSEALRGLTAETQYF.

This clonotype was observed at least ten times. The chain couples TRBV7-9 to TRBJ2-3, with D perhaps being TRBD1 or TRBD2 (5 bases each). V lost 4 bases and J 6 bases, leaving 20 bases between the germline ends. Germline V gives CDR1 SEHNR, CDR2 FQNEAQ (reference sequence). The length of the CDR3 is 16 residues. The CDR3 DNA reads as TGTGCCAGCAGCTCTTCAACCTTGAGGGGATCCGATACGCAGTATTTT. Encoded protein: CASSSSTLRGSDTQYF.

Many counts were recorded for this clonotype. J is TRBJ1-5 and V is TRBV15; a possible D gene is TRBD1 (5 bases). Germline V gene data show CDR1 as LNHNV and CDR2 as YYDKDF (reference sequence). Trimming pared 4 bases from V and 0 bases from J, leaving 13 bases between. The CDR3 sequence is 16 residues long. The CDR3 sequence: CATSIDSQYSNQPQHF. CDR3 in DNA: TGTGCCACCAGCATAGACAGCCAATATAGCAATCAGCCCCAGCATTTT.

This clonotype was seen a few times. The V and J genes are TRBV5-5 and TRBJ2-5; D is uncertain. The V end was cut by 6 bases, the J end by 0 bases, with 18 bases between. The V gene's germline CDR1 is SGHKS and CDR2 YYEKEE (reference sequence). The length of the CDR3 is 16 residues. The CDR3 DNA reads TGTGCCAGCACCTCCGGCCTTACAGAGTACCAAGAGACCCAGTACTTC. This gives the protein CASTSGLTEYQETQYF. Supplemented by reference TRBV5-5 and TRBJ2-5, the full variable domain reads DAGVTQSPTHLIKTRGQQVTLRCSPISGHKSVSWYQQVLGQGPQFIFQYYEKEERGRGNFPDRFSARQFPNYSSELNVNALLLGDSALYLCASTSGLTEYQETQYFGPGTRLLVL.